The rows below give T cell receptor beta chains drawn from one sample of a study of vaccination and CD4 T cells after COVID-19. Via MiXCR, TCRdb re-called the PCR reads, giving one row per CDR3 protein. The table lists several thousand distinct CDR3 sequences, 50% to 60% of them singletons. Antigens of these TCRs are unknown. Sequencing was carried out using CD4+ T cells from blood, cultured in vitro. Receptors originate from a human donor in good health. The CDR3 runs from the conserved cysteine through the conserved F or W. Each record gives: V gene, CDR3 protein.

TRBV7-2 | CASSLGRGQETQYF
TRBV11-2 | CASHWGPDRGTEAFF
TRBV19 | CASTLLAGGPSDTQYF
TRBV3-1 | CASSPPTGGYSPLHF
TRBV7-2 | CASSLGWGLADYEQYF
TRBV28 | CASSLRTGDSPLHF
TRBV29-1 | CSVRAADRDGNTIYF
TRBV2 | CASSEDSNTGELFF
TRBV7-9 | CASSLDDSGHGTDTQYF
TRBV30 | CAWSDAWSILNTEAFF
TRBV19 | CASSFSPGRETKNNQPQHF
TRBV20-1 | CSATQTGPLHF
TRBV7-7 | CASSLQGTDTQYF
TRBV20-1 | CSAERTVRYGYTF
TRBV24-1 | CATSDVGPTSYEQYF
TRBV7-6 | CASSLEGRARLAPRGDTQYF
TRBV20-1 | CSARGPLGEQYF
TRBV5-4 | CASSLEGDRGAETQYF
TRBV25-1 | CASSEYGGPLHF
TRBV6-5 | CASSYSVGATGGYTF
TRBV7-2 | CASSLEEGFSGANVLTF
TRBV28 | CASSLLSGLSVPEAFF
TRBV6-5 | CASSYQTGKGASRRHNEQFF
TRBV2 | CASSVLTLTRPAANYGYTF
TRBV6-1 | CASNLQGPAYNSPLHF
TRBV19 | CASIGQAGYGYTF
TRBV7-2 | CASSLQGGGNTEAFF
TRBV11-2 | CASSFGALDNYGYTF
TRBV20-1 | CSASYPNEKLFF
TRBV6-5 | CASSYSSANYGYTF
TRBV7-9 | CASSLSGRAGELFF
TRBV20-1 | CSARRAADYGYTF
TRBV20-1 | CSAPGSGYTF
TRBV10-2 | CASSESNPGGYTF
TRBV4-1 | CASSQAGLTSETQYF
TRBV28 | CASSGPDRVDQPQHF
TRBV6-5 | CASSYYLGLAGYEQYF
TRBV10-3 | CAIRTTGVEALHF
TRBV4-1 | CASSHVYTGGPDEQFF
TRBV4-1 | CASSQPGQGSYGYTF
TRBV9 | CASSVDQMGTGELFF
TRBV20-1 | CSARDTRGNQPQHF
TRBV6-2/TRBV6-3 | CASSAPPQGMARNQPQHF
TRBV29-1 | CSVEGGLAGRGTQYF
TRBV7-2 | CASSDRGLGYTF
TRBV11-2 | CASSLDSPLHF
TRBV19 | CASSLSGNGYTF
TRBV4-2 | CASSQVSAGDQPQHF
TRBV19 | CASSPLNRALTDQPQHF
TRBV7-6 | CASSPGRWEGRGGYTF
TRBV7-8 | CASSSVGTAYTDTQYF
TRBV7-9 | CASSLFSASKSSGELFF
TRBV7-2 | CASSFNSRDLFYNEQFF
TRBV6-1 | CASSALAGGLQETQYF